This T cell receptor (beta chain) was retrieved from a study of CD8 T cells in ankylosing spondylitis. General study results and limits: The disease-linked clones had a CD8+ phenotype and low blood frequencies. Matched ankylosing spondylitis synovial fluid reportedly showed significant enrichment of disease-linked clones.

With respect to this clonotype: Its antigen is currently unknown.

The CDR3 contains 12 residues. V gave up 4 bases and J gave up 5 bases, with 6 bases separating them. Construction of TCR beta libraries was performed using quantitative 5'-RACE with molecular barcodes. MiXCR, run by TCRdb on the 5' RACE reads, gives a single entry per CDR3 protein. The sample has roughly 180,000 distinct CDR3 sequences; over 10% are singletons. Sequenced: blood, either unsorted or a sorted T cell fraction (not recorded which). The sequence derives from a male donor with ankylosing spondylitis or in good health (not recorded which). The chain has TRBV12-3 or TRBV12-4 and TRBJ1-5, with unresolved D. CDR3 region: CASSSSDQPQHF. The CDR3, as DNA: TGTGCCAGCAGTTCCTCCGATCAGCCCCAGCATTTT.